This record looks at one TCR beta chain sequence and its context. The entry originates in a study of cytomegalovirus exposure and HLA in healthy donors. Germline CDR1 SNHLY, CDR2 FYNNEI. J was trimmed by 3 bases and V by 1 base; bases with no gene match: 6. The CDR3 is made up of 16 amino acids. PCR was performed using 60 Vbeta and 13 Jbeta primers. Some clones are missing from TCRdb's copy, which holds only in-frame ones; the method was immunoSEQ multiplex PCR. The sample carries 100,000 to 120,000 clones, 75% to 80% recorded once. This TCR came from a woman in her thirties in good health and CMV-seronegative. The chain is built from TRBV2 and TRBJ1-5; 7 nucleotides match TRBD1. The sample was PBMCs. CDR3 sequence (DNA): TGTGCCAGCAGTGAAGAACCGGGACAGCACAATCAGCCCCAGCATTTT. Its protein is CASSEEPGQHNQPQHF.